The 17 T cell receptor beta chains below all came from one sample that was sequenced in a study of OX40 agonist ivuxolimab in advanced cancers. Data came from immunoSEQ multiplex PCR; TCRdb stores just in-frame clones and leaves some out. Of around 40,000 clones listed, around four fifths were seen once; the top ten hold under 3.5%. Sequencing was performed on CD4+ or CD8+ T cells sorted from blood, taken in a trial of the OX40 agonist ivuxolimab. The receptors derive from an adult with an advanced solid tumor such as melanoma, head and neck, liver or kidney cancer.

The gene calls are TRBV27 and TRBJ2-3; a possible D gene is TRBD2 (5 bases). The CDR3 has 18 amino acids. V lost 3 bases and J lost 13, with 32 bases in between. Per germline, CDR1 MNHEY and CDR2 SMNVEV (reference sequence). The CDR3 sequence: CASSFHTSFGRAQIREYF. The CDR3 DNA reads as TGTGCCAGCAGTTTTCACACCAGTTTTGGGAGAGCTCAGATACGGGAGTATTTT.

CDR3 protein: CATSSYNEQFF. Written as DNA, the CDR3 is TGTGCCACCAGCAGCTACAATGAGCAGTTCTTC. The chain links TRBV15 to TRBJ2-1; D remains ambiguous. CDR1 is LNHNV and CDR2 is YYDKDF in the germline V gene (reference sequence). Trimming pared 3 bases from V and 3 bases from J, leaving 0 bases between. The CDR3 covers 11 residues.

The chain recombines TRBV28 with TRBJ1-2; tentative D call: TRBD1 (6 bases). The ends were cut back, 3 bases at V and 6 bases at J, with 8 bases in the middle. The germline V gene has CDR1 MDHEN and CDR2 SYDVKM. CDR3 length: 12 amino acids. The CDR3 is CASSLYRDGYTF. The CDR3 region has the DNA TGTGCCAGCAGTTTGTACAGGGATGGCTACACCTTC.

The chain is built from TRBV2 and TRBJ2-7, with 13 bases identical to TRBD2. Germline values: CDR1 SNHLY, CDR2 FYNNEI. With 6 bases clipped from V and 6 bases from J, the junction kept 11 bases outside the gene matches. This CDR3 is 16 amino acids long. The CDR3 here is CASRQRTSGGSGEQYF. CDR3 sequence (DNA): TGTGCCAGCAGGCAAAGGACTAGCGGGGGAAGTGGCGAGCAGTACTTC.

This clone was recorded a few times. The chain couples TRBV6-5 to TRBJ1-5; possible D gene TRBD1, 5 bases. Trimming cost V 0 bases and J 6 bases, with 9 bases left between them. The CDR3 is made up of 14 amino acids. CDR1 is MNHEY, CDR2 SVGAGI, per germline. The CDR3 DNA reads TGTGCCAGCAGTTACTCCCGGGGCGTTCAGCCCCAGCATTTT. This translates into CASSYSRGVQPQHF.

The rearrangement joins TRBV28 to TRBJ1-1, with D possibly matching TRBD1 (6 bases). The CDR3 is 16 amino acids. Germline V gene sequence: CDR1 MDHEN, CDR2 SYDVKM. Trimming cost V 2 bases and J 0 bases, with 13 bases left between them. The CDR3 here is CASSLPTGWMNTEAFF. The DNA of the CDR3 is TGTGCCAGCAGTTTACCTACAGGGTGGATGAACACTGAAGCTTTCTTT.

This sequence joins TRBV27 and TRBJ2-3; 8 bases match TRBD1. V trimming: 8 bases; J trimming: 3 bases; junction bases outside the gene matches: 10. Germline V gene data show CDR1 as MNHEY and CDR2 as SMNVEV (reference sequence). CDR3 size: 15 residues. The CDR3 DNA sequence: TGTGCCAGCTGGACAGGGCCGTTGGGTACAGATACGCAGTATTTT. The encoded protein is CASWTGPLGTDTQYF.

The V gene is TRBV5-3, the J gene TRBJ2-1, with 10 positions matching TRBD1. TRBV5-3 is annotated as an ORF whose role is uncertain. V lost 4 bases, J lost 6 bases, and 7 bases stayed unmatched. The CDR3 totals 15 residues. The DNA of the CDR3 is TGTGCCAGAAGCCTCGGGGACAGGGGTCCCAATGAGCAGTTCTTC. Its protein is CARSLGDRGPNEQFF.

Here the CDR3 reads CASSSRTGSETQYF. The CDR3 DNA reads as TGTGCCAGCAGCTCTCGGACAGGGTCTGAGACCCAGTACTTC. This rearrangement joins TRBV7-2 to TRBJ2-5; 8 bases map to TRBD1. The CDR3 covers 14 residues. Germline CDR1 is SGHTA and CDR2 is FQGNSA. Trimming took 4 bases from V and 5 from J; bases not matched to a gene: 6.

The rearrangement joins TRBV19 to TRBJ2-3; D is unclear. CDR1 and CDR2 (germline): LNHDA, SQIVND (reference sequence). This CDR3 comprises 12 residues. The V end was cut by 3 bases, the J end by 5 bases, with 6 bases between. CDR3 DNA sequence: TGTGCCAGTAGTATTGAAGGAGATACGCAGTATTTT. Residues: CASSIEGDTQYF.

The CDR3 DNA is TGTGCCAGTAGTATGAGGAGCGGGGCGAACACCGGGGAGCTGTTTTTT. Its translation: CASSMRSGANTGELFF. The rearrangement uses TRBV19 and TRBJ2-2, with 7 bases fitting TRBD2. CDR1 is LNHDA and CDR2 is SQIVND in the germline V gene (reference sequence). The CDR3 is 16 residues long. Trimming cost V 3 bases and J 0 bases; bases outside gene matches: 4.

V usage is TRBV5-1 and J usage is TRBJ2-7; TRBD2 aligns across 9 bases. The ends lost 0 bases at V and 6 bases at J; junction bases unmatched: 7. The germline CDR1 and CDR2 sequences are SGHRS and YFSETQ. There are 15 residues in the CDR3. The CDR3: CASSLGAGGPIEQYF. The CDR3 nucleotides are TGCGCCAGCAGCTTGGGGGCGGGAGGGCCGATCGAGCAGTACTTC.

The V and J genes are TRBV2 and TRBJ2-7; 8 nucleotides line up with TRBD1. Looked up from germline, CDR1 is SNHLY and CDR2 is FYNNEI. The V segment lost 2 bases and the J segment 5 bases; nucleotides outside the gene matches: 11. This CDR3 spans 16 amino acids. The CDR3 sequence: CASSERLTGVLDEQYF. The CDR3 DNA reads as TGTGCCAGCAGTGAACGGTTGACAGGGGTGTTGGACGAGCAGTACTTC.

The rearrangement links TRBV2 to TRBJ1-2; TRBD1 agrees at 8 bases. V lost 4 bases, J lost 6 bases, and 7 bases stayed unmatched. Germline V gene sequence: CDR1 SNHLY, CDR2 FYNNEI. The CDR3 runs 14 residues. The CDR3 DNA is TGTGCCAGCAGTGCTACAGGGGGATATAATGGCTACACCTTC. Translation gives CASSATGGYNGYTF.

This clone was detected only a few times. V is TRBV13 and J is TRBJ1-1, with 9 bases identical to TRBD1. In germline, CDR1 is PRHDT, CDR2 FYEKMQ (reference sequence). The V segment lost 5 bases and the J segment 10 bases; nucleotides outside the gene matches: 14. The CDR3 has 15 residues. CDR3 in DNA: TGTGCCAGCAGCCTCCCCCCGGACAGGGGCGAAGGAGCTTTCTTT. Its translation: CASSLPPDRGEGAFF.

The CDR3 spells CASSPPGGTQYF. The CDR3 bases are TGTGCCAGCAGCCCTCCGGGTGGTACGCAGTATTTT. The genes are TRBV11-2 and TRBJ2-3, with D hard to call. Germline CDR1 SGHAT, CDR2 FQNNGV. Trimming cost V 5 bases and J 8 bases, with 11 bases left between them. The CDR3 has 12 residues.

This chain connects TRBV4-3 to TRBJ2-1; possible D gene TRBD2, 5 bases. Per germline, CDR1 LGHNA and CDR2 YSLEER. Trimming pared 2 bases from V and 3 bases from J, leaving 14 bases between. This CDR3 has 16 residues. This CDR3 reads CASSQTLRTDYNEQFF. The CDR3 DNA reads TGCGCCAGCAGCCAAACCCTACGGACTGACTACAATGAGCAGTTCTTC.